A selection of T cell receptor beta chains follows, all from one sample in a study of OX40 agonist ivuxolimab in advanced cancers. Here immunoSEQ multiplex PCR was the method, and the copy in TCRdb shows in-frame clones only, minus some. Among 75,000 to 100,000 clones listed, more than 75% were seen once. This specimen consisted of CD4+ or CD8+ T cells sorted from blood, obtained in a trial of the OX40 agonist ivuxolimab. The receptors stem from an adult with an advanced solid tumor such as melanoma, head and neck, liver or kidney cancer. The CDR3 runs from the conserved cysteine through the conserved F or W. The D gene is left open where the match is weak. Clone size appears in some rows only: once, few, many, or a class for an expanded clone.

clone_size: NA
j_call: TRBJ1-2
v_call: TRBV19
cdr3_length: 14
d_call: NA
cdr3_nt: TGTGCCAGTACCCATAGGTTTGAAAACTATGGCTACACCTTC
cdr3_aa: CASTHRFENYGYTF

clone_size: NA
j_call: TRBJ2-2
v_call: TRBV19
cdr3_length: 16
d_call: NA
cdr3_nt: TGTGCCAGTAACCCTAGGGGGGGAGCGGGCACCGGGGAGCTGTTTTTT
cdr3_aa: CASNPRGGAGTGELFF

clone_size: NA
j_call: TRBJ2-7
v_call: TRBV5-6
cdr3_length: 15
d_call: NA
cdr3_nt: TGTGCCAGCAGATTTACTGGGCGGGGATACTACGAGCAGTACTTC
cdr3_aa: CASRFTGRGYYEQYF

clone_size: NA
j_call: TRBJ1-3
v_call: TRBV30
cdr3_length: 15
d_call: NA
cdr3_nt: TGTGCCTGGTCTTCCGGGACCACGACTGGAAACACCATATATTTT
cdr3_aa: CAWSSGTTTGNTIYF

clone_size: NA
j_call: TRBJ1-2
v_call: TRBV30
cdr3_length: 14
d_call: TRBD1
cdr3_nt: TGTGCCTGGAGTCGGGACAGGGGTAACTATGGCTACACCTTC
cdr3_aa: CAWSRDRGNYGYTF

clone_size: NA
j_call: TRBJ1-3
v_call: TRBV5-1
cdr3_length: 13
d_call: NA
cdr3_nt: TGCGCCAGCAGCTCTGAAACTGGAAACACCATATATTTT
cdr3_aa: CASSSETGNTIYF

clone_size: NA
j_call: TRBJ2-2
v_call: TRBV7-9
cdr3_length: 15
d_call: TRBD2
cdr3_nt: TGTGCCAGCAGCCAACTAGCGGGAGGCACCGGGGAGCTGTTTTTT
cdr3_aa: CASSQLAGGTGELFF

clone_size: few
j_call: TRBJ2-3
v_call: TRBV5-4
cdr3_length: 14
d_call: TRBD1
cdr3_nt: TGTGCCAGCAGCTTACAGGGGCGGACAGATACGCAGTATTTT
cdr3_aa: CASSLQGRTDTQYF

clone_size: many
j_call: TRBJ1-1
v_call: TRBV7-9
cdr3_length: 14
d_call: NA
cdr3_nt: TGTGCCAGCAGCTTAAGTCGACTTAACACTGAAGCTTTCTTT
cdr3_aa: CASSLSRLNTEAFF

clone_size: NA
j_call: TRBJ2-2
v_call: TRBV27
cdr3_length: 15
d_call: NA
cdr3_nt: TGTGCCAGCAGAATCCTGGACAGCCCCACCGGGGAGCTGTTTTTT
cdr3_aa: CASRILDSPTGELFF

clone_size: once
j_call: TRBJ1-2
v_call: TRBV4-1
cdr3_length: 15
d_call: NA
cdr3_nt: TGCGCCAGCAGCCACCACTCACGGGTCCGAGATGGCTACACCTTC
cdr3_aa: CASSHHSRVRDGYTF

clone_size: NA
j_call: TRBJ2-7
v_call: TRBV11-2
cdr3_length: 15
d_call: TRBD1
cdr3_nt: TGTGCCAGCAGCCCCCGCACAGGGGGGTTCGGCGAGCAGTACTTC
cdr3_aa: CASSPRTGGFGEQYF

clone_size: once
j_call: TRBJ2-7
v_call: TRBV5-1
cdr3_length: 12
d_call: TRBD1
cdr3_nt: TGCGCCAGCAGCGGGACAGTCTACGAGCAGTACTTC
cdr3_aa: CASSGTVYEQYF

clone_size: NA
j_call: TRBJ2-1
v_call: TRBV18
cdr3_length: 18
d_call: TRBD2
cdr3_nt: TGTGCCAGCTCACCACAAAGCACTAGCGGGATTACTAACAATGAGCAGTTCTTC
cdr3_aa: CASSPQSTSGITNNEQFF

clone_size: NA
j_call: TRBJ1-1
v_call: TRBV28
cdr3_length: 14
d_call: TRBD1
cdr3_nt: TGTGCCAGCAGACGCGGGACAGTGAACACTGAAGCTTTCTTT
cdr3_aa: CASRRGTVNTEAFF

clone_size: NA
j_call: TRBJ2-2
v_call: TRBV7-2
cdr3_length: 16
d_call: NA
cdr3_nt: TGTGCCAGCAGCTTAGCAGGTGGGACGAACACCGGGGAGCTGTTTTTT
cdr3_aa: CASSLAGGTNTGELFF

clone_size: NA
j_call: TRBJ2-1
v_call: TRBV11-3
cdr3_length: 16
d_call: NA
cdr3_nt: TGTGCCAGCAGCTTAGCGTCCGGGTGGTCCTACAATGAGCAGTTCTTC
cdr3_aa: CASSLASGWSYNEQFF

clone_size: NA
j_call: TRBJ2-6
v_call: TRBV19
cdr3_length: 18
d_call: NA
cdr3_nt: TGTGCCAGTAGTATGTGGACAGCGATCTTCTCTGGGGCCAACGTCCTGACTTTC
cdr3_aa: CASSMWTAIFSGANVLTF

clone_size: NA
j_call: TRBJ2-3
v_call: TRBV11-3
cdr3_length: 15
d_call: NA
cdr3_nt: TGTGCCAGCAGCTTACTTCTAGCGAGCACAGATACGCAGTATTTT
cdr3_aa: CASSLLLASTDTQYF

clone_size: NA
j_call: TRBJ1-2
v_call: TRBV6-5
cdr3_length: 14
d_call: NA
cdr3_nt: TGTGCCAGCAAACCTAACGGGTACGGCTATGGCTACACCTTC
cdr3_aa: CASKPNGYGYGYTF

clone_size: NA
j_call: TRBJ1-5
v_call: TRBV6-6
cdr3_length: 14
d_call: NA
cdr3_nt: TGTGCCAGCTTGAAACAGAATAGCAATCAGCCCCAGCATTTT
cdr3_aa: CASLKQNSNQPQHF

clone_size: NA
j_call: TRBJ1-4
v_call: TRBV29-1
cdr3_length: 13
d_call: NA
cdr3_nt: TGCAGCGTTTTGTCTACGGCTAATGAAAAACTGTTTTTT
cdr3_aa: CSVLSTANEKLFF

clone_size: NA
j_call: TRBJ2-3
v_call: TRBV7-2
cdr3_length: 14
d_call: TRBD1
cdr3_nt: TGTGCCAGCAGCCTCGGACAGGGGGGAGATACGCAGTATTTT
cdr3_aa: CASSLGQGGDTQYF

clone_size: NA
j_call: TRBJ2-7
v_call: TRBV4-3
cdr3_length: 13
d_call: NA
cdr3_nt: TGCGCCAGCAGCCGCGGCGGACTCTACGAGCAGTACTTC
cdr3_aa: CASSRGGLYEQYF

clone_size: NA
j_call: TRBJ1-3
v_call: TRBV18
cdr3_length: 13
d_call: NA
cdr3_nt: TGTGCCAGCTCCCCGAGCTCTGGAAACACCATATATTTT
cdr3_aa: CASSPSSGNTIYF

clone_size: few
j_call: TRBJ1-2
v_call: TRBV6-1
cdr3_length: 13
d_call: TRBD1
cdr3_nt: TGTGCCAGCAGGAAGGACAGGGAGTATGGCTACACCTTC
cdr3_aa: CASRKDREYGYTF

clone_size: NA
j_call: TRBJ2-3
v_call: TRBV7-6
cdr3_length: 14
d_call: NA
cdr3_nt: TGTGCCAGCAGCTTAGGGCAGGGTAGAGATACGCAGTATTTT
cdr3_aa: CASSLGQGRDTQYF

clone_size: NA
j_call: TRBJ2-1
v_call: TRBV11-3
cdr3_length: 14
d_call: TRBD2
cdr3_nt: TGTGCCAGCAGCGCGGGAGGGACCTTCAATGAGCAGTTCTTC
cdr3_aa: CASSAGGTFNEQFF

clone_size: NA
j_call: TRBJ2-7
v_call: TRBV28
cdr3_length: 13
d_call: NA
cdr3_nt: TGTGCCAGCAGTTTGACTAGTCCGAACGAGCAGTACTTC
cdr3_aa: CASSLTSPNEQYF

clone_size: NA
j_call: TRBJ2-5
v_call: TRBV7-2
cdr3_length: 12
d_call: NA
cdr3_nt: TGTGCCAGCAGCCCCCGACAGGAGACCCAGTACTTC
cdr3_aa: CASSPRQETQYF

clone_size: NA
j_call: TRBJ1-1
v_call: TRBV7-3
cdr3_length: 14
d_call: NA
cdr3_nt: TGTGCCAGCAGCTTAGCTTCCGGGAACACTGAAGCTTTCTTT
cdr3_aa: CASSLASGNTEAFF

clone_size: NA
j_call: TRBJ2-3
v_call: TRBV27
cdr3_length: 13
d_call: TRBD2
cdr3_nt: TGTGCCACTCGGCGGGACTACACAGATACGCAGTATTTT
cdr3_aa: CATRRDYTDTQYF

clone_size: NA
j_call: TRBJ2-3
v_call: TRBV9
cdr3_length: 16
d_call: NA
cdr3_nt: TGTGCCAGCAGCGTTACAGGGTCTCCAAGCACAGATACGCAGTATTTT
cdr3_aa: CASSVTGSPSTDTQYF

clone_size: NA
j_call: TRBJ2-5
v_call: TRBV10-3
cdr3_length: 15
d_call: TRBD2
cdr3_nt: TGTGCCATCAGTCTTGGACTAGGAGGTATGGAGACCCAGTACTTC
cdr3_aa: CAISLGLGGMETQYF

clone_size: NA
j_call: TRBJ2-7
v_call: TRBV6-1
cdr3_length: 13
d_call: TRBD2
cdr3_nt: TGTGCCAGCAAGCGGGATCCCTCCTACGAGCAGTACTTC
cdr3_aa: CASKRDPSYEQYF

clone_size: NA
j_call: TRBJ2-1
v_call: TRBV7-2
cdr3_length: 14
d_call: TRBD2
cdr3_nt: TGTGCCAGCAGCTTGAACAGGCTGGGGGGGGAGCAGTTCTTC
cdr3_aa: CASSLNRLGGEQFF

clone_size: NA
j_call: TRBJ1-5
v_call: TRBV15
cdr3_length: 15
d_call: TRBD1
cdr3_nt: TGTGCCACCGGAAGGACAGGGGGTAGCAATCAGCCCCAGCATTTT
cdr3_aa: CATGRTGGSNQPQHF

clone_size: NA
j_call: TRBJ1-2
v_call: TRBV5-1
cdr3_length: 15
d_call: TRBD1
cdr3_nt: TGCGCCAGCAGCCCCGACCCTCCCGGGACAGCTGGCTACACCTTC
cdr3_aa: CASSPDPPGTAGYTF

clone_size: NA
j_call: TRBJ2-7
v_call: TRBV29-1
cdr3_length: 12
d_call: TRBD1
cdr3_nt: TGCAGCGTCGCCTGGGACAGTTTACAGCAGTACTTC
cdr3_aa: CSVAWDSLQQYF

clone_size: NA
j_call: TRBJ2-4
v_call: TRBV28
cdr3_length: 14
d_call: TRBD1
cdr3_nt: TGTGCCAGCAGCCAGACAGGGGATCGGAACATTCAGTACTTC
cdr3_aa: CASSQTGDRNIQYF

clone_size: once
j_call: TRBJ2-1
v_call: TRBV7-8
cdr3_length: 16
d_call: TRBD2
cdr3_nt: TGTGCCAGCAGCTCGCGGACTAGCGGGAGTTTTGGTGAGCAGTTCTTC
cdr3_aa: CASSSRTSGSFGEQFF

clone_size: NA
j_call: TRBJ2-1
v_call: TRBV5-6
cdr3_length: 16
d_call: TRBD2
cdr3_nt: TGTGCCAGCAGCTTGGGCACGGGTCTAGCGGGAGGGATCGTCATCTTC
cdr3_aa: CASSLGTGLAGGIVIF

clone_size: NA
j_call: TRBJ2-1
v_call: TRBV6-1
cdr3_length: 19
d_call: NA
cdr3_nt: TGTGCCAGCAGTGAAGCGCTTCAGGTTAAAACGGAGGTTTACAATGAGCAGTTCTTC
cdr3_aa: CASSEALQVKTEVYNEQFF

clone_size: NA
j_call: TRBJ1-1
v_call: TRBV7-3
cdr3_length: 13
d_call: TRBD1
cdr3_nt: TGTGCCAGCAGCTCACAGGGGACCACTGAAGCTTTCTTT
cdr3_aa: CASSSQGTTEAFF

clone_size: NA
j_call: TRBJ1-1
v_call: TRBV30
cdr3_length: 12
d_call: NA
cdr3_nt: TGTGCCTGGAACCCAGTGAACACTGAAGCTTTCTTT
cdr3_aa: CAWNPVNTEAFF

clone_size: NA
j_call: TRBJ2-3
v_call: TRBV5-1
cdr3_length: 16
d_call: TRBD2
cdr3_nt: TGCGCCAGCAGCTTGGTCGCGGGAGGGAGCACAGATACGCAGTATTTT
cdr3_aa: CASSLVAGGSTDTQYF

clone_size: NA
j_call: TRBJ2-2
v_call: TRBV29-1
cdr3_length: 17
d_call: TRBD1
cdr3_nt: TGCAGCGTTGTACTCCGGGACAGGGCTACGAACACCGGGGAGCTGTTTTTT
cdr3_aa: CSVVLRDRATNTGELFF

clone_size: NA
j_call: TRBJ2-1
v_call: TRBV6-6
cdr3_length: 16
d_call: TRBD2
cdr3_nt: TGTGCCAGCAGTGGGGGAGGACTAGAGATCTACAATGAGCAGTTCTTC
cdr3_aa: CASSGGGLEIYNEQFF

clone_size: few
j_call: TRBJ1-5
v_call: TRBV28
cdr3_length: 13
d_call: NA
cdr3_nt: TGTGCCAGCAGTTTAGTGGAGAATCAGCCCCAGCATTTT
cdr3_aa: CASSLVENQPQHF

clone_size: NA
j_call: TRBJ2-7
v_call: TRBV18
cdr3_length: 14
d_call: TRBD1
cdr3_nt: TGTGCCAGCTCCCTCACAGGGGGCGGCTACGAGCAGTACTTC
cdr3_aa: CASSLTGGGYEQYF